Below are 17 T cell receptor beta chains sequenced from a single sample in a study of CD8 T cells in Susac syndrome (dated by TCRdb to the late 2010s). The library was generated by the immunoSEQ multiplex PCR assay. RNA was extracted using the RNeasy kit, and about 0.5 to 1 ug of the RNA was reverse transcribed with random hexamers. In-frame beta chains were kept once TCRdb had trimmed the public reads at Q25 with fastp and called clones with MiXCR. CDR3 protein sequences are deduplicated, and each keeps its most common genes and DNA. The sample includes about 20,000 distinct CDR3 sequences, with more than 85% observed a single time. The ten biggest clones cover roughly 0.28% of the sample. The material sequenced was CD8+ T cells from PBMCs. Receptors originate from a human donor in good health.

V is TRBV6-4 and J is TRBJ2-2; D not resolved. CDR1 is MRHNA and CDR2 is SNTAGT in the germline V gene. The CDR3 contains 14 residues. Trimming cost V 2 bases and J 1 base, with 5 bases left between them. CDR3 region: CASSDRMNTGELFF. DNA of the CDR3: TGTGCCAGCAGTGACAGGATGAACACCGGGGAGCTGTTTTTT.

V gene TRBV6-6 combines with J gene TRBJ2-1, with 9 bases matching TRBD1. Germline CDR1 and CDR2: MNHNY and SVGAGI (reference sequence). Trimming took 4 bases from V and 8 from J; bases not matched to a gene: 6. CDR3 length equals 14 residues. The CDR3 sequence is CASSLTGGADEQFF. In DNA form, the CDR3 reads TGTGCCAGCAGTTTGACAGGGGGGGCGGATGAGCAGTTCTTC.

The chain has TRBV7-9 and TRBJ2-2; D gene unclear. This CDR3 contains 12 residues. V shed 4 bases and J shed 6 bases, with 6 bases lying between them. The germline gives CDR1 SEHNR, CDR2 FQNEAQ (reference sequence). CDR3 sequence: CASSYSPGELFF. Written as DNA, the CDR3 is TGTGCCAGCAGCTATAGTCCCGGGGAGCTGTTTTTT.

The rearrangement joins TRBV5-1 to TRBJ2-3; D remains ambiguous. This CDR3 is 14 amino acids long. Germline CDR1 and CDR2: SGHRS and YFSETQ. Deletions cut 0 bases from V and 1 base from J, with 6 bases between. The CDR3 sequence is CASSLGLGTDTQYF. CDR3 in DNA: TGCGCCAGCAGCTTGGGCCTTGGCACAGATACGCAGTATTTT.

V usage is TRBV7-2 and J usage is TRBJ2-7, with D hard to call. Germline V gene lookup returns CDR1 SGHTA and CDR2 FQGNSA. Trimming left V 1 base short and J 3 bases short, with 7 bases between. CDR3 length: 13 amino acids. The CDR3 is CASSLGYSYEQYF. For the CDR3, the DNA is TGTGCCAGCAGCTTAGGGTACAGCTACGAGCAGTACTTC.

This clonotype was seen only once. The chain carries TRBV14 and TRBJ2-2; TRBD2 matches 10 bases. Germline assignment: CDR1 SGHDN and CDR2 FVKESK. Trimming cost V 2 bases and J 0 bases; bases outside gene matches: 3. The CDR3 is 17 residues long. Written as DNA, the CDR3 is TGTGCCAGCAGCCAACTAGCGGGGGCCGCGAACACCGGGGAGCTGTTTTTT. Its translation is CASSQLAGAANTGELFF.

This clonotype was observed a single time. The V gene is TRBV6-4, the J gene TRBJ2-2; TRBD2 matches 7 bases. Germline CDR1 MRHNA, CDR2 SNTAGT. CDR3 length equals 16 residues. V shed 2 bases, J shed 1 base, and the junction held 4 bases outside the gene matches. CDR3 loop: CASSDGQRENTGELFF. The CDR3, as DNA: TGTGCCAGCAGTGACGGCCAGCGGGAGAACACCGGGGAGCTGTTTTTT.

The CDR3 sequence is CASSPNRGQEDTQYF. As DNA, the CDR3 is TGCGCCAGCAGCCCAAACAGGGGGCAAGAAGATACGCAGTATTTT. The rearrangement joins TRBV4-1 to TRBJ2-3; 9 bases agree with TRBD1. CDR1 is MGHRA and CDR2 is YSYEKL in the germline V gene. V was clipped by 4 bases and J by 5 bases; unmatched bases: 7. CDR3 size: 15 residues.

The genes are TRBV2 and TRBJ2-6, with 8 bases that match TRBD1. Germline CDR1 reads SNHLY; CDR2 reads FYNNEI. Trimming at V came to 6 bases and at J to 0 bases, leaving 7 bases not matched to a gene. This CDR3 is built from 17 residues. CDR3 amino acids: CASRAGTGRSGANVLTF. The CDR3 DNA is TGTGCCAGCAGAGCCGGGACAGGCCGCTCTGGGGCCAACGTCCTGACTTTC.

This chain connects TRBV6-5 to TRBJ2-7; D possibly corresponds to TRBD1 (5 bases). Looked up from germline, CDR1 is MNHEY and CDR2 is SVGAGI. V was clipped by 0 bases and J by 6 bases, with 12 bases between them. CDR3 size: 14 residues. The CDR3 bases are TGTGCCAGCAGTTACTCGGGGCCCGGCGGCGAGCAGTACTTC. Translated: CASSYSGPGGEQYF.

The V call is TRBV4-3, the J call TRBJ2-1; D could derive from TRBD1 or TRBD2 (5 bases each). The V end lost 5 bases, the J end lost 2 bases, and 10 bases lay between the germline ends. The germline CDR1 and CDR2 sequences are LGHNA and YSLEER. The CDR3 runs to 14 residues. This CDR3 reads CASSGTATYNEQFF. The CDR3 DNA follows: TGCGCCAGCAGCGGGACGGCTACCTACAATGAGCAGTTCTTC.

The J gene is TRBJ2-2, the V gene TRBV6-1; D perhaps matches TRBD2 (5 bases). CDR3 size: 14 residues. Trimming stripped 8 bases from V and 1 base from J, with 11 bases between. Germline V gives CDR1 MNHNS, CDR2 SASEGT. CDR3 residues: CASVLRENTGELFF. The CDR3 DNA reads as TGTGCCAGCGTTCTGAGGGAGAACACCGGGGAGCTGTTTTTT.

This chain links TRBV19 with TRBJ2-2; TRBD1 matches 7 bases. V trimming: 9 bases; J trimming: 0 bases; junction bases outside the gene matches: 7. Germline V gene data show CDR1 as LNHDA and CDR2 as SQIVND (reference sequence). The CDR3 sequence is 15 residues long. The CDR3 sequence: CASLIGGANTGELFF. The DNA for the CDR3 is TGTGCCAGCCTTATAGGGGGCGCGAACACCGGGGAGCTGTTTTTT.

CDR3 DNA: TGTGCCAGCAGTCTGACAGGGGGCAACTATGGCTACACCTTC. It specifies CASSLTGGNYGYTF. The chain has TRBV5-4 and TRBJ1-2; 10 bases are shared with TRBD1. Germline CDR1 and CDR2: SGHNT and YYREEE (reference sequence). V trimming: 5 bases; J trimming: 2 bases; junction bases outside the gene matches: 3. The CDR3 is made up of 14 amino acids.

The CDR3: CASSERVRNYGYTF. CDR3 nucleotides: TGTGCCAGCAGTGAACGGGTCAGAAACTATGGCTACACCTTC. The chain carries TRBV6-1 and TRBJ1-2; D call uncertain. Germline CDR1 MNHNS, CDR2 SASEGT. V lost 2 bases, J lost 2 bases, and 9 bases lay in between. The CDR3 is made up of 14 amino acids.

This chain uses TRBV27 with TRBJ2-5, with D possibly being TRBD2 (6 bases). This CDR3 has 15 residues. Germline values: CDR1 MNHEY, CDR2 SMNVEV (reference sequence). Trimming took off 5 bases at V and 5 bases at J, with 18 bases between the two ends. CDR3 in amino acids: CASSARGRPGETQYF. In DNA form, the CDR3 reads TGTGCCAGCAGTGCGCGGGGCAGGCCGGGGGAGACCCAGTACTTC.

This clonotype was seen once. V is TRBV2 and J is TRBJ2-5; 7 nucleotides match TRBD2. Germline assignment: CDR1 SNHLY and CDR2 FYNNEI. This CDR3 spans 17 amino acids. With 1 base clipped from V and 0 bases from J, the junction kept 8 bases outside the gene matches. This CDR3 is CASSEGWLAANQETQYF. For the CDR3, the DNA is TGTGCCAGCAGTGAAGGGTGGCTAGCGGCCAACCAAGAGACCCAGTACTTC. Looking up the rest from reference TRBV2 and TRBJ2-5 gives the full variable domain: EPEVTQTPSHQVTQMGQEVILRCVPISNHLYFYWYRQILGQKVEFLVSFYNNEISEKSEIFDDQFSVERPDGSNFTLKIRSTKLEDSAMYFCASSEGWLAANQETQYFGPGTRLLVL.